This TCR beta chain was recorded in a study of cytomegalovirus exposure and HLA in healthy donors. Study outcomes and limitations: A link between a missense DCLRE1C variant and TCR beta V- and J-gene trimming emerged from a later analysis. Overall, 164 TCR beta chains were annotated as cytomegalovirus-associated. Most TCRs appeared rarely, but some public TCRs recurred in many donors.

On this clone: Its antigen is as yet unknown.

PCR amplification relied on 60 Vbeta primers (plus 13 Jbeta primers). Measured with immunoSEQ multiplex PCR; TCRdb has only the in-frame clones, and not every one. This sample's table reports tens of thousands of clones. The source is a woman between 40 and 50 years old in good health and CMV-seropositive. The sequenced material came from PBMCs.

CDR3 coding DNA: TGTGCCAGCAGCTTACGGGCGGGAATCACTAATGAAAAACTGTTTTTT. Residues: CASSLRAGITNEKLFF. This sequence joins TRBV7-6 and TRBJ1-4; D unclear. The length of the CDR3 is 16 residues. Germline V gene data show CDR1 as SGHVS and CDR2 as FNYEAQ. V was trimmed by 2 bases and J by 2 bases, leaving 12 bases between them.